The 26 T cell receptor beta chains in this list originate from one sample, sequenced in a study of shared clonotypes between healthy human individuals. Some clones are missing from TCRdb's copy, which holds only in-frame ones; the method was immunoSEQ multiplex PCR. The data hold under 200,000 clones, with 85% to 95% observed a single time. Material: naive CD4+ T cells sorted from blood. The subset: CD45RA+ positively selected. The receptors derive from a woman in her 30s in good health.

This rearrangement joins TRBV7-9 to TRBJ2-5; D possibly corresponds to TRBD1 (6 bases). The germline V gene has CDR1 SEHNR and CDR2 FQNEAQ (reference sequence). Trimming pared 5 bases from V and 2 bases from J, leaving 15 bases between. The CDR3 loop spans 15 amino acids. CDR3 nucleotides: TGTGCCAGCAGCCCACCACAGGGCTTACAAGAGACCCAGTACTTC. It codes for CASSPPQGLQETQYF.

This clone was found a few times. J is TRBJ2-7 and V is TRBV11-2, with unresolved D. This CDR3 has 12 residues. Trimming removed 5 bases at V and 0 bases at J, with 5 bases between. Germline loops: CDR1 SGHAT, CDR2 FQNNGV. The CDR3 DNA is TGTGCCAGCAGCGAGTACTCCTACGAGCAGTACTTC. The encoded protein is CASSEYSYEQYF.

The CDR3 sequence: CASTYTPYEQYF. CDR3 DNA sequence: TGCGCCAGCACCTATACTCCCTACGAGCAGTACTTC. This chain uses TRBV23-1 with TRBJ2-7, with unresolved D. TRBV23-1 is flagged as an ORF with uncertain function. The germline V and J ends were trimmed by 7 bases and 2 bases, with 9 bases remaining between them. This CDR3 is built from 12 residues.

The chain links TRBV5-5 to TRBJ2-5; D not certain. Trimming took 1 base from V and 0 from J, leaving 7 bases between them. Germline values: CDR1 SGHKS, CDR2 YYEKEE (reference sequence). The CDR3 runs to 14 residues. The CDR3 DNA sequence: TGTGCCAGCAGCTTGTCGGAGTACCAAGAGACCCAGTACTTC. Protein product: CASSLSEYQETQYF.

The gene calls are TRBV30 and TRBJ2-7, with 12 bases fitting TRBD1. Germline assignment: CDR1 GTSNPN and CDR2 SVGIG (reference sequence). The length of the CDR3 is 16 residues. V lost 2 bases to trimming and J lost 4 bases; unmatched junction nucleotides: 9. The CDR3 region has the DNA TGTGCCTGGAGTCGGGCCGGGGACAGGGGGCTATACGAGCAGTACTTC. It yields the protein CAWSRAGDRGLYEQYF.

The chain recombines TRBV4-1 with TRBJ2-7, with 10 bases identical to TRBD2. The CDR3 runs 17 residues. CDR1 is MGHRA and CDR2 is YSYEKL in the germline V gene. V was pared by 2 bases and J by 2 bases, with 9 bases of the junction left unmatched. Here the CDR3 DNA reads TGCGCCAGCAGCCAACAACTAGCGGGAACCGTAGCCTACGAGCAGTACTTC. Protein: CASSQQLAGTVAYEQYF.

The chain links TRBV7-9 to TRBJ1-2, with 7 bases fitting TRBD1. The CDR3 covers 13 residues. With 3 bases clipped from V and 4 bases from J, the junction kept 2 bases outside the gene matches. Germline V gene lookup returns CDR1 SEHNR and CDR2 FQNEAQ (reference sequence). This CDR3 reads CASSFRDSYGYTF. The CDR3 DNA reads as TGTGCCAGCAGCTTCAGGGACAGCTATGGCTACACCTTC.

The chain carries TRBV7-6 and TRBJ1-3, with D possibly matching TRBD1 (5 bases). V was cut by 1 base and J by 0 bases, with 13 bases left in between. CDR1 SGHVS and CDR2 FNYEAQ come from the germline V gene. CDR3 size: 17 residues. CDR3 in DNA: TGTGCCAGCAGCTTAGAGGTGGCGGGGGTCTCTGGAAACACCATATATTTT. Translating it yields CASSLEVAGVSGNTIYF.

This sequence joins TRBV5-4 and TRBJ1-2, with D unresolved. The CDR3 loop spans 13 amino acids. The V end lost 1 base, the J end lost 2 bases, and 6 bases lay between the germline ends. Per germline, CDR1 SGHNT and CDR2 YYREEE (reference sequence). The CDR3 protein is CASSLSGNYGYTF. CDR3 coding DNA: TGTGCCAGCAGCTTGTCGGGGAACTATGGCTACACCTTC.

The rearrangement uses TRBV9 and TRBJ2-3, with D tentatively TRBD2 (5 bases). Trimming removed 0 bases at V and 4 bases at J, with 12 bases between. CDR1 SGDLS and CDR2 YYNGEE come from the germline V gene. CDR3 length: 15 residues. For the CDR3, the DNA is TGTGCCAGCAGCGTAGGGGAGTGGGGATCAGATACGCAGTATTTT. Translated, it gives CASSVGEWGSDTQYF.

The V call is TRBV10-1, the J call TRBJ2-5; 9 bases match TRBD1. Losses at the gene ends were 3 bases for V and 5 bases for J; bases not matched to a gene: 13. Germline V CDR1 and CDR2: WNHNN, SYGVQD (reference sequence). The CDR3 is made up of 17 amino acids. CDR3 coding DNA: TGCGCCAGCAGTGAACAGGCGGGGACAGGGCGTGAGGAGACCCAGTACTTC. As protein: CASSEQAGTGREETQYF.

V is TRBV11-3 and J is TRBJ2-2; D may be TRBD2 (6 bases). The CDR3 totals 13 residues. V dropped 5 bases and J dropped 4 bases, with 8 bases sitting between them. CDR1 SGHNT and CDR2 YENEEA come from the germline V gene. DNA for the CDR3: TGTGCCAGCAGCCCCGGGAGCACCGGGGAGCTGTTTTTT. Translation gives CASSPGSTGELFF.

The chain combines TRBV11-2 with TRBJ1-4; no clear D. The CDR3 covers 14 residues. Germline lookup yields CDR1 SGHAT and CDR2 FQNNGV. V lost 5 bases, J lost 0 bases, and 7 bases lay in between. DNA for the CDR3: TGTGCCAGCAGCAGACAAGCAACTAATGAAAAACTGTTTTTT. Its protein product is CASSRQATNEKLFF.

V is TRBV28 and J is TRBJ1-1, with 8 nucleotides matching TRBD1. Germline V gene data show CDR1 as MDHEN and CDR2 as SYDVKM. V shed 6 bases, J shed 1 base, and the junction held 4 bases outside the gene matches. The CDR3 extends over 14 amino acids. CDR3 residues: CASRTDRGNTEAFF. CDR3 coding DNA: TGTGCCAGCAGAACCGACAGGGGGAACACTGAAGCTTTCTTT.

V is TRBV7-9 and J is TRBJ1-4; 7 nucleotides align to TRBD1. The CDR3 runs to 15 residues. Losses at the gene ends were 7 bases for V and 6 bases for J; bases not matched to a gene: 11. Germline V gene lookup returns CDR1 SEHNR and CDR2 FQNEAQ (reference sequence). DNA of the CDR3: TGTGCCAGCACCGTCAGACAGGGAAAGTATGAAAAACTGTTTTTT. It yields the protein CASTVRQGKYEKLFF.

The chain has TRBV2 and TRBJ2-5; D may be TRBD1 (5 bases). The CDR3 spans 14 residues. Per the germline V gene, CDR1 is SNHLY and CDR2 is FYNNEI. The V gene lost 7 bases and the J gene lost 0 bases, with 12 bases spanning the gap. CDR3 amino acids: CASTIETDQETQYF. In DNA, the CDR3 is TGTGCCAGCACTATAGAGACAGACCAAGAGACCCAGTACTTC.

This chain connects TRBV5-1 to TRBJ2-2; D is possibly TRBD2 (5 bases). Trimming removed 4 bases at V and 3 bases at J, with 19 bases between. CDR1 SGHRS and CDR2 YFSETQ come from the germline V gene. The CDR3 consists of 17 residues. CDR3 bases: TGCGCCAGCAGCCCTTATATACCCTTCGGGGACACCGGGGAGCTGTTTTTT. This sequence encodes CASSPYIPFGDTGELFF. The variable domain in full, completed from reference TRBV5-1 and TRBJ2-2, reads KAGVTQTPRYLIKTRGQQVTLSCSPISGHRSVSWYQQTPGQGLQFLFEYFSETQRNKGNFPGRFSGRQFSNSRSEMNVSTLELGDSALYLCASSPYIPFGDTGELFFGEGSRLTVL.

This chain connects TRBV6-4 to TRBJ1-1, with unresolved D. The CDR3 sequence is 16 residues long. Germline CDR1 reads MRHNA; CDR2 reads SNTAGT. V was pared by 10 bases and J by 2 bases, with 23 bases between. This chain's CDR3 is CANNKACRTANTEAFF. CDR3 nucleotide sequence: TGTGCCAACAATAAAGCATGCCGAACCGCCAACACTGAAGCTTTCTTT.

This chain connects TRBV9 to TRBJ2-1; 9 bases are a match to TRBD1. The trim removed 4 bases at V and 9 bases at J, leaving 11 bases unmatched. The CDR3 extends over 15 amino acids. CDR1 is SGDLS, CDR2 YYNGEE, per germline. CDR3 bases: TGTGCCAGCAGCCAACAGGGGGCGAATACCCGTGAGCAGTTCTTC. Translation: CASSQQGANTREQFF.

The gene calls are TRBV28 and TRBJ1-5; D is ambiguous. The CDR3 contains 12 residues. Trimming took 5 bases from V and 8 from J, leaving 10 bases between them. The germline V gene encodes CDR1 MDHEN and CDR2 SYDVKM. CDR3 sequence reads: CASSETKEPQHF. The CDR3 DNA sequence: TGTGCCAGCAGTGAGACAAAAGAGCCCCAGCATTTT.

The chain carries TRBV6-9 and TRBJ2-7, with 9 positions matching TRBD2. This CDR3 is built from 15 residues. V trimming: 3 bases; J trimming: 3 bases; junction bases outside the gene matches: 6. The germline CDR1 and CDR2 sequences are MNHGY and SVAAGI. As DNA, the CDR3 is TGTGCCAGCAGTTACTCCTCTAGCGGGATCTACGAGCAGTACTTC. This gives the protein CASSYSSSGIYEQYF.

The V and J genes are TRBV18 and TRBJ2-5; 8 positions match TRBD2. The DNA end lines up better with TRBJ2-7; the J call may be wrong. The V gene's germline CDR1 is KGHSH and CDR2 LQKENI. This CDR3 is built from 13 residues. The CDR3 protein is CASSIAGYYEQYF. In nucleotides, the CDR3 is TGTGCCAGCTCCATAGCGGGGTACTACGAGCAGTACTTC.

This rearrangement joins TRBV28 to TRBJ2-7, with TRBD1 identical over 8 bases. CDR3 length equals 12 residues. Germline V gene lookup returns CDR1 MDHEN and CDR2 SYDVKM. The ends lost 4 bases at V and 9 bases at J; junction bases unmatched: 5. The CDR3 spells CASSSGTGGQYF. The CDR3 nucleotides are TGTGCCAGCAGTTCCGGGACAGGCGGGCAGTACTTC.

The V call is TRBV6-4, the J call TRBJ2-7; D remains unclear. CDR3 size: 10 residues. Trimming took off 6 bases at V and 2 bases at J, with 2 bases between the two ends. In germline, CDR1 is MRHNA, CDR2 SNTAGT. CDR3 nucleotide sequence: TGTGCCAGCAGGACCTACGAGCAGTACTTC. It encodes CASRTYEQYF.

The chain employs TRBV30 and TRBJ2-7; D is perhaps TRBD2 (5 bases). V lost 0 bases to trimming and J lost 3 bases, with 9 bases between them. The CDR3 spans 13 residues. Germline lookup yields CDR1 GTSNPN and CDR2 SVGIG (reference sequence). The CDR3 DNA reads TGTGCCTGGAGTGTAACAGCGGACTACGAGCAGTACTTC. Protein sequence: CAWSVTADYEQYF.

The chain recombines TRBV28 with TRBJ2-7; tentatively, D is TRBD1 or TRBD2 (5 bases each). Trimming took off 0 bases at V and 6 bases at J, with 12 bases between the two ends. The CDR3 spans 14 residues. Looked up from germline, CDR1 is MDHEN and CDR2 is SYDVKM. As DNA, the CDR3 is TGTGCCAGCAGTTTATGGGGGGATTCCATCGAGCAGTACTTC. This encodes CASSLWGDSIEQYF.